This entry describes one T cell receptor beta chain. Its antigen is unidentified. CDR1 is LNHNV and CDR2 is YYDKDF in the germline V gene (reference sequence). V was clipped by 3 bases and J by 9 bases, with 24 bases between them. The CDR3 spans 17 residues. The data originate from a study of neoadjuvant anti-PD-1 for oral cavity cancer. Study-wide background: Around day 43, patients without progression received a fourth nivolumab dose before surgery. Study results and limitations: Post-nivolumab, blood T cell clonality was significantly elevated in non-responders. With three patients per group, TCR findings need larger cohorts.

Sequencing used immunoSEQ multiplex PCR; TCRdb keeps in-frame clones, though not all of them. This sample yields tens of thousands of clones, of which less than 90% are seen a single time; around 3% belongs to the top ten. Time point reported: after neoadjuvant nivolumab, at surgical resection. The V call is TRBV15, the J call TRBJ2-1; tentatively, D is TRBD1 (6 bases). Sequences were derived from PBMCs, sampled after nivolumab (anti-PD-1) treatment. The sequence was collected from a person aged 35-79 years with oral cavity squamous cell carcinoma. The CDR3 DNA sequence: TGTGCCACCAGCAGGCCACCGGGACAAGGGGGTATTACTGAGCAGTTCTTC. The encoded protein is CATSRPPGQGGITEQFF.